What follows are 11 T cell receptor beta chains derived from one specimen sequenced in a study of cytomegalovirus exposure and HLA in healthy donors. Libraries were prepared by immunoSEQ multiplex PCR; TCRdb keeps only in-frame clonotypes and omits some of them. The sample yields about 130,000 clones, 95% to 96% seen once. The sample comprised PBMCs. The receptors here all came from a young man in good health and CMV-seronegative.

This chain joins TRBV13 and TRBJ2-1; 10 bases line up with TRBD2. J gave up 4 bases and V 0 bases, and 6 bases lay outside the gene matches. Germline V gene data show CDR1 as PRHDT and CDR2 as FYEKMQ (reference sequence). The CDR3 is 17 amino acids. The CDR3, as DNA: TGTGCCAGCAGCTTAGGCCTGACTAGCGGGTGGTACAATGAGCAGTTCTTC. This codes for CASSLGLTSGWYNEQFF.

The chain carries TRBV28 and TRBJ2-7, with D possibly being TRBD1 (6 bases). CDR1 and CDR2 from the germline V gene are MDHEN and SYDVKM. V gave up 5 bases and J gave up 4 bases, with 15 bases separating them. The CDR3 is made up of 14 amino acids. The CDR3 DNA sequence: TGTGCCAGCAGTCCCCCGGACAGCCAGTACGAGCAGTACTTC. It specifies CASSPPDSQYEQYF.

This chain links TRBV6-1 with TRBJ2-1, with TRBD1 as a possible D gene (6 bases). With 7 bases removed from V and 4 bases from J, the gap between germline ends came to 14 bases. The CDR3 length is 14 residues. The germline V gene encodes CDR1 MNHNS and CDR2 SASEGT. CDR3 amino acids: CASTGQGRYNEQFF. CDR3 sequence (DNA): TGTGCCAGCACGGGGCAGGGGCGATACAATGAGCAGTTCTTC.

V usage is TRBV28 and J usage is TRBJ1-5, with 7 positions matching TRBD1. CDR1 is MDHEN and CDR2 is SYDVKM in the germline V gene. The CDR3 consists of 16 residues. Trimming removed 6 bases from V and 6 bases from J; junction bases left unmatched: 14. The CDR3 is CASRDRQGERSQPQHF. Here the CDR3 DNA reads TGTGCCAGCAGGGACCGTCAGGGGGAGCGAAGTCAGCCCCAGCATTTT.

The J gene is TRBJ1-1, the V gene TRBV13; 7 bases line up with TRBD1. Per the germline V gene, CDR1 is PRHDT and CDR2 is FYEKMQ (reference sequence). This CDR3 spans 14 amino acids. Trimming removed 5 bases from V and 4 bases from J; junction bases left unmatched: 7. The CDR3 loop is CASSLRTGGTEAFF. CDR3 DNA sequence: TGTGCCAGCAGCCTCCGGACAGGCGGCACTGAAGCTTTCTTT.

This clone is a singleton in its sample. This chain uses TRBV7-9 with TRBJ1-4; tentatively, D is TRBD1 (5 bases). Trimming pared 8 bases from V and 0 bases from J, leaving 10 bases between. The CDR3 sequence is 14 residues long. The germline V gene encodes CDR1 SEHNR and CDR2 FQNEAQ (reference sequence). The CDR3 nucleotides are TGTGCCAGCTCCGGGGGTGCAACTAATGAAAAACTGTTTTTT. It translates to CASSGGATNEKLFF.

The chain links TRBV7-3 to TRBJ1-1; D uncertain. V was shortened by 3 bases and J by 4 bases, with 12 bases between the two germline ends. Germline CDR1 SGHTA, CDR2 FQGTGA. The CDR3 runs to 14 residues. Here the CDR3 DNA reads TGTGCCAGCAGCTTTGAGGGCGGGATCACTGAAGCTTTCTTT. Amino acids: CASSFEGGITEAFF.

The V and J genes are TRBV6-5 and TRBJ2-1; 8 bases are a match to TRBD1. This CDR3 contains 13 residues. J gave up 6 bases and V 6 bases, and 4 bases lay outside the gene matches. From germline, CDR1 is MNHEY and CDR2 SVGAGI. The CDR3 here is CASSRTGINEQFF. For the CDR3, the DNA is TGTGCCAGCAGCCGGACAGGGATCAATGAGCAGTTCTTC.

Notes on this clone: An end of the junction does not agree with germline; a read error may underlie this. The chain combines TRBV19 with TRBJ1-1; 7 nucleotides match TRBD1. There are 12 residues in the CDR3. Germline lookup yields CDR1 LNHDA and CDR2 SQIVND (reference sequence). As DNA, the CDR3 is TGTGCCAGTAGCCCAGGGACAGCTGAAGGTTTCTTT. This sequence encodes CASSPGTAEGFF.

The chain links TRBV27 to TRBJ2-1; a possible D gene is TRBD1 (6 bases). The CDR3 sequence is 14 residues long. Germline V CDR1 and CDR2: MNHEY, SMNVEV (reference sequence). Trimming shortened V by 3 bases and J by 6 bases, and 12 bases separated the two germline ends. The CDR3 DNA sequence: TGTGCCAGCAGTTTCCGACAGGTAGGCAATGAGCAGTTCTTC. Translated, it gives CASSFRQVGNEQFF.

The gene calls are TRBV27 and TRBJ2-7, with 12 bases fitting TRBD2. CDR3 size: 15 residues. The germline gives CDR1 MNHEY, CDR2 SMNVEV (reference sequence). V gave up 5 bases and J gave up 3 bases; unmatched junction bases: 5. The CDR3, as DNA: TGTGCCAGCAGTCGACTAGCGGGAGACTTCTACGAGCAGTACTTC. This sequence encodes CASSRLAGDFYEQYF.